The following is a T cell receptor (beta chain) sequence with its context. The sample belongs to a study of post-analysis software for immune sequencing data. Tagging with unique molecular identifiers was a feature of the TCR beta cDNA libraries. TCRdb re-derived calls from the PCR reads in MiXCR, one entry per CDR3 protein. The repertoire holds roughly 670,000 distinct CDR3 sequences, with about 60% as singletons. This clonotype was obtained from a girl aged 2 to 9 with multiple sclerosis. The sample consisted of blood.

CDR3 protein: CSARDLTGGEQYF. The CDR3 DNA sequence: TGCAGTGCTAGAGACCTCACAGGGGGGGAGCAGTACTTC. This rearrangement joins TRBV20-1 to TRBJ2-7, with 8 bases lining up with TRBD1. CDR1 is DFQATT and CDR2 is SNEGSKA in the germline V gene (reference sequence). There are 13 residues in the CDR3. J gave up 7 bases and V 0 bases, and 5 bases lay outside the gene matches.